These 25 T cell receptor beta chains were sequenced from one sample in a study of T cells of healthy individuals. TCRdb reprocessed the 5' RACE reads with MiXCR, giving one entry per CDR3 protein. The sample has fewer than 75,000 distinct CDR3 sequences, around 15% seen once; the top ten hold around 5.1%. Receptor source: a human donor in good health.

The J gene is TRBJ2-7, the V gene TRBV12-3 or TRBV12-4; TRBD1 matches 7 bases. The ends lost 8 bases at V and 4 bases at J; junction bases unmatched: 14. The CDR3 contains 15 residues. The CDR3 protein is CASHYPGGNRYEQYF. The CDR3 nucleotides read TGTGCCAGCCATTACCCAGGGGGTAATCGGTACGAGCAGTACTTC.

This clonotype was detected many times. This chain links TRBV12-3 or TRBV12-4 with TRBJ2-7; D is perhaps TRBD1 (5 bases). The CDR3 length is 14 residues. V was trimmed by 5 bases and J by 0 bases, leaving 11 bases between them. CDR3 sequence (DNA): TGTGCCAGCAGTGCCCAGACAGTCTCCTACGAGCAGTACTTC. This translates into CASSAQTVSYEQYF.

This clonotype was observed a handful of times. CDR3 sequence reads: CASSSGRATSYNEQFF. The CDR3 nucleotides are TGTGCCAGCAGTTCCGGAAGGGCTACCTCCTACAATGAGCAGTTCTTC. This chain joins TRBV7-9 and TRBJ2-1; no definite D call. Germline CDR1 is SEHNR and CDR2 is FQNEAQ (reference sequence). The CDR3 runs 16 residues. Trimming took off 6 bases at V and 0 bases at J, with 15 bases between the two ends.

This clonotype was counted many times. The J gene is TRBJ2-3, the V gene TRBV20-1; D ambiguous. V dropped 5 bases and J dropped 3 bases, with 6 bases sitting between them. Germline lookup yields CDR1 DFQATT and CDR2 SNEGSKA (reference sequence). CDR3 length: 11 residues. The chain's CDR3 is CSALRTDTQYF. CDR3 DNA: TGCAGTGCTCTTCGTACAGATACGCAGTATTTT.

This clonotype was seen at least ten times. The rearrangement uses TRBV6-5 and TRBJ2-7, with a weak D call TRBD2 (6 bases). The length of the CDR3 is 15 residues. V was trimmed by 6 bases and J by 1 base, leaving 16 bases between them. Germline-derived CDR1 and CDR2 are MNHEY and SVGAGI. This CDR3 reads CASSSGLAISYEQYF. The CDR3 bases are TGTGCCAGCAGCTCGGGGCTAGCGATTTCCTACGAGCAGTACTTC.

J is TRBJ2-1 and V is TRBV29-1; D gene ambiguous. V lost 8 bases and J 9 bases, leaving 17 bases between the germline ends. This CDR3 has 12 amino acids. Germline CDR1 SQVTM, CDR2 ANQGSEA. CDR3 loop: CSSGGGLAEQFF. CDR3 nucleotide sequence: TGCAGCTCTGGCGGTGGGCTGGCTGAGCAGTTCTTC.

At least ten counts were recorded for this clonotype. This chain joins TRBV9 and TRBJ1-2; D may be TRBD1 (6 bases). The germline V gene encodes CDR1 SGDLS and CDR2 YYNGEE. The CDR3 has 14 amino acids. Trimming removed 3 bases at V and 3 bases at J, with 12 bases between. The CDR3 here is CASSEQGVDYGYTF. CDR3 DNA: TGTGCCAGCAGCGAACAGGGAGTGGACTATGGCTACACCTTC.

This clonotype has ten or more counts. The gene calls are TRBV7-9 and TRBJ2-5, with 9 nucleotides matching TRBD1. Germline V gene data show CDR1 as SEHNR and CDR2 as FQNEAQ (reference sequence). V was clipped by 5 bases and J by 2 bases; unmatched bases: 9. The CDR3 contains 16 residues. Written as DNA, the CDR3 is TGTGCCAGCAGCGTTCTTGGGACAGGGACACAAGAGACCCAGTACTTC. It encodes CASSVLGTGTQETQYF.

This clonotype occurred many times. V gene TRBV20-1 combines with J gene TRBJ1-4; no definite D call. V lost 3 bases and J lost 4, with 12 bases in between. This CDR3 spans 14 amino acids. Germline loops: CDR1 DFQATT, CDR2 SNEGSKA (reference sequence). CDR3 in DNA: TGCAGTGCTAGTTGGCTCGACAATAATGAAAAACTGTTTTTT. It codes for CSASWLDNNEKLFF.

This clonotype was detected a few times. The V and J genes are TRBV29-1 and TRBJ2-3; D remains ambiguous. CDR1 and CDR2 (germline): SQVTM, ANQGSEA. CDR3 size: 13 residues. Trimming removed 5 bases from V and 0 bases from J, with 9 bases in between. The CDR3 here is CSVLQQSTDTQYF. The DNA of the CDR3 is TGCAGCGTTCTACAACAGAGCACAGATACGCAGTATTTT.

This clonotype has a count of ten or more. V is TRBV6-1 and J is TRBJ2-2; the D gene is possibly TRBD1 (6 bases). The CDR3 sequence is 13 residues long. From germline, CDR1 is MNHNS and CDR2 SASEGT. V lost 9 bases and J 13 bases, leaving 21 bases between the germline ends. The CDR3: CASLPGHLSGLFF. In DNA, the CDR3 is TGTGCCAGTTTACCGGGACATCTATCCGGGCTGTTTTTT.

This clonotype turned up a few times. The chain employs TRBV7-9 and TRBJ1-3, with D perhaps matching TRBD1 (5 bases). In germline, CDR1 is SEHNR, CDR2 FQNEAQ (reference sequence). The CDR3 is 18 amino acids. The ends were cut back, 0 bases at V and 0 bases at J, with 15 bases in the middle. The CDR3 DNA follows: TGTGCCAGCAGCTTAGCCCGACAGCAAACCTACTCTGGAAACACCATATATTTT. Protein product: CASSLARQQTYSGNTIYF.

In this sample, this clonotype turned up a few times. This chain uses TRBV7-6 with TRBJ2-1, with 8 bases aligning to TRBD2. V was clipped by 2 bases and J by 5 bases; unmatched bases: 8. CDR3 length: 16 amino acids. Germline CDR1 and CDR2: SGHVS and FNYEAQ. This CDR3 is CASSLYTGGLHNEQFF. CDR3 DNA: TGTGCCAGCAGCTTATATACGGGGGGGCTCCACAATGAGCAGTTCTTC.

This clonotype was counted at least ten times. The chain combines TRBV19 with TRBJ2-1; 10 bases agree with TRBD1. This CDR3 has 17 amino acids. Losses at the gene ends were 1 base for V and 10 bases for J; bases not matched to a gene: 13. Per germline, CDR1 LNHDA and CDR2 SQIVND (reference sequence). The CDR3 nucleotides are TGTGCCAGTAGTATAGGAGGGACAGGGGCAGTTTTGGGGGAGCAGTTCTTC. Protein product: CASSIGGTGAVLGEQFF.

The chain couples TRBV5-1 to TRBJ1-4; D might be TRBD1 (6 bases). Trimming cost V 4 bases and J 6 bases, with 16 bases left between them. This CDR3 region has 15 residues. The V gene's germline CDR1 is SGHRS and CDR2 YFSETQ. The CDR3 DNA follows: TGCGCCAGCAGCCGTGACGGGGGGCTGGATGAAAAACTGTTTTTT. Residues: CASSRDGGLDEKLFF.

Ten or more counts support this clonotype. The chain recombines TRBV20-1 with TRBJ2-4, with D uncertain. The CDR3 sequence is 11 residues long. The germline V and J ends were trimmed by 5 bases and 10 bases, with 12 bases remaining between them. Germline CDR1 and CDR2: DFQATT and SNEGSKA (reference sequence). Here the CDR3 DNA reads TGCAGTGCTGACACCCTAGATATTCAGTACTTC. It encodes CSADTLDIQYF.

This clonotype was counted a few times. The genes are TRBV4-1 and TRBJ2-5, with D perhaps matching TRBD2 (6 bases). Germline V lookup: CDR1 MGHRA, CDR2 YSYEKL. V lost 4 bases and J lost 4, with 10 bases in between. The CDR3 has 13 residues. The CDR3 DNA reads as TGCGCCAGCAGCCGACTAGTGGGAGAGACCCAGTACTTC. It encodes CASSRLVGETQYF.

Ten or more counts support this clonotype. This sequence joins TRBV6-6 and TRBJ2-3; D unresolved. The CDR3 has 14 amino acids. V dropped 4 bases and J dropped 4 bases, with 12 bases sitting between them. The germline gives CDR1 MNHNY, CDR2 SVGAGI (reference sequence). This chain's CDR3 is CASSSPYLADTQYF. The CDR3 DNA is TGTGCCAGCAGTTCTCCTTACCTGGCAGATACGCAGTATTTT.

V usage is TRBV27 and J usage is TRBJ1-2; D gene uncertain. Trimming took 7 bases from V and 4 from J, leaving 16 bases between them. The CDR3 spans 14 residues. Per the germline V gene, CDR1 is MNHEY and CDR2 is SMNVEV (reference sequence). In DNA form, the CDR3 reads TGTGCCAGCACATCGGGAGACTTGGGCTATGGCTACACCTTC. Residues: CASTSGDLGYGYTF.

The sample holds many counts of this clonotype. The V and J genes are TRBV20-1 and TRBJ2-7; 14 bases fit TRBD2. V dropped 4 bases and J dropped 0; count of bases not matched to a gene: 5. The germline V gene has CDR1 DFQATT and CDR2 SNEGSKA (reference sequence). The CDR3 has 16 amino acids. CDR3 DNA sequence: TGCAGTGCTACGGGACTAGCGGGAGAGAGCTCCTACGAGCAGTACTTC. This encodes CSATGLAGESSYEQYF.

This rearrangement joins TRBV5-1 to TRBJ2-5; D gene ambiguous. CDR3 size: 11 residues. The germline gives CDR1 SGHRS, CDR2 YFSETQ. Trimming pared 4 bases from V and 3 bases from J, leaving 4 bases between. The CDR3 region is CASSTEETQYF. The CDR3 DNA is TGCGCCAGCAGCACGGAAGAGACCCAGTACTTC.

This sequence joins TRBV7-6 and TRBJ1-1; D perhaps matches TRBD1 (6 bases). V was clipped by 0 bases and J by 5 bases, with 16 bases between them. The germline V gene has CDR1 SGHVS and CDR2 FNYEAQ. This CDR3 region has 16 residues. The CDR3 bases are TGTGCCAGCAGCTTAGCGCAGTCACAGGGCCGGACTGAAGCTTTCTTT. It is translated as CASSLAQSQGRTEAFF.

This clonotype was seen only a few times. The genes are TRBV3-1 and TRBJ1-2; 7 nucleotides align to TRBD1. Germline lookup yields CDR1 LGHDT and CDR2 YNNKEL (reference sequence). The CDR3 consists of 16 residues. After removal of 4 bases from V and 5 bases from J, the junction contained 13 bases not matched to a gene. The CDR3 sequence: CASSRLEGAGGYGYTF. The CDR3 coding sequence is TGTGCCAGCAGCCGGCTAGAGGGGGCTGGGGGGTATGGCTACACCTTC.

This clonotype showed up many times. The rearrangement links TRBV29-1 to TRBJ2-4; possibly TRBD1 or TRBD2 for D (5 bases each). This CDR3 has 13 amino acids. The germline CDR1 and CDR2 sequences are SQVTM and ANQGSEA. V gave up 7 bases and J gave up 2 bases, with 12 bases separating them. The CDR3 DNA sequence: TGCAGCGCAGAGGGGTTGTCCAAAAACATTCAGTACTTC. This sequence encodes CSAEGLSKNIQYF.

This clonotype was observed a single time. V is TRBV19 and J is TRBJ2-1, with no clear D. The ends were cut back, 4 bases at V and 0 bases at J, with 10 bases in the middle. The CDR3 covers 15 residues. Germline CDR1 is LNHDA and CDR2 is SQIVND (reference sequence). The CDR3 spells CASSNLASSYNEQFF. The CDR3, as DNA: TGTGCCAGTAGTAATCTGGCGTCCTCCTACAATGAGCAGTTCTTC.